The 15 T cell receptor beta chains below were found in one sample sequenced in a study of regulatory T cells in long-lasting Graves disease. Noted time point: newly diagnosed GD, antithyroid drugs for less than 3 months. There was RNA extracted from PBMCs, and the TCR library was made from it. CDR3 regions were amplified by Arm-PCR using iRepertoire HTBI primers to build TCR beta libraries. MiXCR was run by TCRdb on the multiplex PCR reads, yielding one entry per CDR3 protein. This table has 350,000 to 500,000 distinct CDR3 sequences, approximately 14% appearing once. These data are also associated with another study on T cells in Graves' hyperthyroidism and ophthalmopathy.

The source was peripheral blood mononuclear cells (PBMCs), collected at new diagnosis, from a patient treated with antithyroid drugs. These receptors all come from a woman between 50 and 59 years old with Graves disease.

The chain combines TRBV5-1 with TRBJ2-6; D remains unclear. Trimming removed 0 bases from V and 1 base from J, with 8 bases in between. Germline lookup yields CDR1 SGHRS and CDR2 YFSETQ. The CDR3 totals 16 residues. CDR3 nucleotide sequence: TGCGCCAGCAGCTTGGCCCAGCGATCTGGGGCCAACGTCCTGACTTTC. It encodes CASSLAQRSGANVLTF.

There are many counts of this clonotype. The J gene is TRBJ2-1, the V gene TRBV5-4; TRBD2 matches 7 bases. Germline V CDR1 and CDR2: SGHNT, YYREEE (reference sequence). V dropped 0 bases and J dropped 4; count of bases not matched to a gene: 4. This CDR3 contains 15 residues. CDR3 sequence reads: CASSLVAAGYNEQFF. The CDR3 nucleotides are TGTGCCAGCAGCTTGGTTGCAGCGGGATACAATGAGCAGTTCTTC.

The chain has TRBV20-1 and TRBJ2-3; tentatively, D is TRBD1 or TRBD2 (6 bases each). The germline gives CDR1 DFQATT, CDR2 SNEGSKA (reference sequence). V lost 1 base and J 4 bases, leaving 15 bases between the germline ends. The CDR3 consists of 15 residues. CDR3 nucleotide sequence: TGCAGTGCTAGAGTAAAAGGGGGGCTCGCAGATACGCAGTATTTT. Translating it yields CSARVKGGLADTQYF.

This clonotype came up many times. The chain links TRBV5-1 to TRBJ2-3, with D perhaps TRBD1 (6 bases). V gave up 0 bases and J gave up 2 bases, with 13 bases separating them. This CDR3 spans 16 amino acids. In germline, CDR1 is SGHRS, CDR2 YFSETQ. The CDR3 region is CASSLGPQGNTDTQYF. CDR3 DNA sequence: TGCGCCAGCAGCTTGGGGCCACAGGGTAACACAGATACGCAGTATTTT.

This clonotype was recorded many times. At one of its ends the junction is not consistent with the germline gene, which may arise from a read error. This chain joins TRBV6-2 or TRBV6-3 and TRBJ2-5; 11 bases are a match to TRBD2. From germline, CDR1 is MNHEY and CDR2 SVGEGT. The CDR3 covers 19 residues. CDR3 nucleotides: TGTGCCAGCAGTTACTCCCGACTAGCGGGGTCGCAAGACCAAGAAACCCAGTACTTC. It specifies CASSYSRLAGSQDQETQYF.

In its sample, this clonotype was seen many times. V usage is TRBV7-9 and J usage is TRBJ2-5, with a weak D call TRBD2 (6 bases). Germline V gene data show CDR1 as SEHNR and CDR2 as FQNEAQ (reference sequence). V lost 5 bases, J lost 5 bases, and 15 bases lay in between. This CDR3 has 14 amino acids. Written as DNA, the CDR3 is TGTGCCAGCAGCCCCGGTGGGCTAGCGGAGACCCAGTACTTC. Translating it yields CASSPGGLAETQYF.

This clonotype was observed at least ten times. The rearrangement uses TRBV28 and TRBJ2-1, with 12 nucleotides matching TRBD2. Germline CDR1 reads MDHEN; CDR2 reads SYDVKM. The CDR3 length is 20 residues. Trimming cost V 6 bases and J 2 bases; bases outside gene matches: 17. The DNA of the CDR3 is TGTGCCAGCAGGAAACTAGCGGGAGGACGTGCTGGGAGACCCTACAATGAGCAGTTCTTC. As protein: CASRKLAGGRAGRPYNEQFF.

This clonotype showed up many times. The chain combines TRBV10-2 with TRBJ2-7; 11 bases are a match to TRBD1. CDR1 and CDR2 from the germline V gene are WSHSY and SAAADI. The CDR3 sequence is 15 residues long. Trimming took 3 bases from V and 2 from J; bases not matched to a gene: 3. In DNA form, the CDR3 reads TGCGCCAGCAGTGACGGGACAGGGGGGGCCTACGAGCAGTACTTC. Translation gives CASSDGTGGAYEQYF.

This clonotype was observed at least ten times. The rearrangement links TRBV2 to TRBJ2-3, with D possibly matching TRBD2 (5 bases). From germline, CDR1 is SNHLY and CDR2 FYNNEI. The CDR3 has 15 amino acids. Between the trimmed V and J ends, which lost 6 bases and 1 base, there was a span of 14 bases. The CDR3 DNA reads TGTGCCAGCAGGCCCACTAGTTATGGCACAGATACGCAGTATTTT. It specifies CASRPTSYGTDTQYF.

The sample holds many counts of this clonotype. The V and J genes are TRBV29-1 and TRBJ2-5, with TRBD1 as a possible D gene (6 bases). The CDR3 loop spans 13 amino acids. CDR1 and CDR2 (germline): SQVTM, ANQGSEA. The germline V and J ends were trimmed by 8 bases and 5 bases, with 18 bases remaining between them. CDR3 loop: CSIRPQGGETQYF. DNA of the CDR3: TGCAGCATCCGACCACAGGGCGGGGAGACCCAGTACTTC. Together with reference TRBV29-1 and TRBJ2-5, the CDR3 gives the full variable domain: SAVISQKPSRDICQRGTSLTIQCQVDSQVTMMFWYRQQPGQSLTLIATANQGSEATYESGFVIDKFPISRPNLTFSTLTVSNMSPEDSSIYLCSIRPQGGETQYFGPGTRLLVL.

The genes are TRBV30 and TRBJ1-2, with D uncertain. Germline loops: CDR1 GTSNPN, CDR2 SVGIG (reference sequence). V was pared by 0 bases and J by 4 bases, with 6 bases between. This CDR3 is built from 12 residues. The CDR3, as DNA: TGTGCCTGGAGTGTTGTGGCCTATGGCTACACCTTC. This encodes CAWSVVAYGYTF.

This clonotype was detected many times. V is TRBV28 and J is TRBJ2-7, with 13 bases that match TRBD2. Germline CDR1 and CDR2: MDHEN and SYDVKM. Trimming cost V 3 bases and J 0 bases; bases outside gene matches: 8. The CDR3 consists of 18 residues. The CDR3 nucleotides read TGTGCCAGCAGTTTGTACGAGGGACTAGCGGGATCCTCCTACGAGCAGTACTTC. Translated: CASSLYEGLAGSSYEQYF.

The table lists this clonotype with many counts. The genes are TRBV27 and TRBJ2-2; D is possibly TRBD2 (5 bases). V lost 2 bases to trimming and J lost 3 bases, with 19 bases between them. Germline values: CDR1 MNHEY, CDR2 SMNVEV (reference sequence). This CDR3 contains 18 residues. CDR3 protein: CASSLLGGRGGDTGELFF. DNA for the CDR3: TGTGCCAGCAGTTTACTTGGTGGCCGAGGAGGCGACACCGGGGAGCTGTTTTTT.

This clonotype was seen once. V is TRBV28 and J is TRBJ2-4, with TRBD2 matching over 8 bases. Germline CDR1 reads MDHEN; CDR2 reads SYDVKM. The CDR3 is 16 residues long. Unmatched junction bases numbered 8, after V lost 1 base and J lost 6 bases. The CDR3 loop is CASSLYPPGGGNIQYF. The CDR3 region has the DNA TGTGCCAGCAGTTTATACCCCCCGGGAGGGGGAAACATTCAGTACTTC.

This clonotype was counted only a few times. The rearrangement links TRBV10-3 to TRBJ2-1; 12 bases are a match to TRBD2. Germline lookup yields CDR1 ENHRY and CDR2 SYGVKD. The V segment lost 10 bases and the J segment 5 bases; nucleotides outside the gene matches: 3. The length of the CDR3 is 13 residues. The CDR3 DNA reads TGTGCCACCCTAGCGGGAGGGAACAATGAGCAGTTCTTC. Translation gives CATLAGGNNEQFF.